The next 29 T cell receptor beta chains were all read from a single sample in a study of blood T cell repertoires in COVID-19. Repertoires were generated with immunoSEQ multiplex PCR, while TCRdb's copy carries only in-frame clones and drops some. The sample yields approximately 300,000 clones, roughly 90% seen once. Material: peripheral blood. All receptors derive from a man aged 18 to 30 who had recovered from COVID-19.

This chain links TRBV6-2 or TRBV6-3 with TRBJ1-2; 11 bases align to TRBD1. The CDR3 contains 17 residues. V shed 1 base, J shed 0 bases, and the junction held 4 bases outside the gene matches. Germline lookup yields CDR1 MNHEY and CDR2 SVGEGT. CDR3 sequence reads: CASSYWTGGDTNYGYTF. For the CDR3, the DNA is TGTGCCAGCAGTTACTGGACAGGGGGCGATACTAACTATGGCTACACCTTC.

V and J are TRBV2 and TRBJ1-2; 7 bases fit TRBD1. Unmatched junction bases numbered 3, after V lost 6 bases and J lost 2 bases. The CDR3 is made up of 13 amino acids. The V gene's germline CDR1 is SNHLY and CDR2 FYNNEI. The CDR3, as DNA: TGTGCCAGCAGCGTACAGGGGAACTATGGCTACACCTTC. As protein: CASSVQGNYGYTF.

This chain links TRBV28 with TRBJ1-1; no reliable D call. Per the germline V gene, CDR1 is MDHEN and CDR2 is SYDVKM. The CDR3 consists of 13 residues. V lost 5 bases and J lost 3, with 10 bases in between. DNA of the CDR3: TGTGCCAGCAGTGCTGGCGGAGACACTGAAGCTTTCTTT. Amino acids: CASSAGGDTEAFF.

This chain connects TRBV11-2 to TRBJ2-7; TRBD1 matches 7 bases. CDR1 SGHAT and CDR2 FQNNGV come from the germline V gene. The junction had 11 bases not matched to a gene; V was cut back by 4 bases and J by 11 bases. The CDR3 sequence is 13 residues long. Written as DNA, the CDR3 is TGTGCCAGCAGCTCGGGACAGCTGAGTGGAGAGTACTTC. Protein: CASSSGQLSGEYF.

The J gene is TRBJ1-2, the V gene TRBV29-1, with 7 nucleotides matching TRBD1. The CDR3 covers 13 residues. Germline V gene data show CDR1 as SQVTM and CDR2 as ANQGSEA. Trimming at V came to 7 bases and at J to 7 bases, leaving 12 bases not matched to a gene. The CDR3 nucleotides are TGCAGCGCCCCGACAGGGTGGGCGGGTGGCTACACCTTC. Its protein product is CSAPTGWAGGYTF.

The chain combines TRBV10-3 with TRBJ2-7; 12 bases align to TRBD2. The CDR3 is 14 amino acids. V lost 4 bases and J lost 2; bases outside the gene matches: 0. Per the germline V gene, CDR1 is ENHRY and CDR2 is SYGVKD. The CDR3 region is CAISGLAGAYEQYF. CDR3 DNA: TGTGCCATCAGTGGACTAGCGGGAGCCTACGAGCAGTACTTC.

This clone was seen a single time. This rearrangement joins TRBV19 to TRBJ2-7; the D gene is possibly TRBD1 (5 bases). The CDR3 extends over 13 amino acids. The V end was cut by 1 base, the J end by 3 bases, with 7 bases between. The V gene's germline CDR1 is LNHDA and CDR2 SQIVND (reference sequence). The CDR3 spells CASSIGRDYEQYF. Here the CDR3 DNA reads TGTGCCAGTAGTATAGGCAGGGACTACGAGCAGTACTTC.

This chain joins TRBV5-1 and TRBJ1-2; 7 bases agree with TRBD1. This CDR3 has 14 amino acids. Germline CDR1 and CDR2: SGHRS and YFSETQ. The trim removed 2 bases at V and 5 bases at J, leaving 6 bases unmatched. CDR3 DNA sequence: TGCGCCAGCAGCTTCGACAGGGAAGTTTATGGCTACACCTTC. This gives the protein CASSFDREVYGYTF. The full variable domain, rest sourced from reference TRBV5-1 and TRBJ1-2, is KAGVTQTPRYLIKTRGQQVTLSCSPISGHRSVSWYQQTPGQGLQFLFEYFSETQRNKGNFPGRFSGRQFSNSRSEMNVSTLELGDSALYLCASSFDREVYGYTFGSGTRLTVV.

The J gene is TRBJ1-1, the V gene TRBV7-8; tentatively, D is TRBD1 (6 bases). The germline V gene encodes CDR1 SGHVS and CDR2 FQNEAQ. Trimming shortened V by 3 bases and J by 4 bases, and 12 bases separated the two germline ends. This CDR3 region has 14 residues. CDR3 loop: CASSFWTVGTEAFF. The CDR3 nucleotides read TGTGCCAGCAGCTTCTGGACAGTTGGCACTGAAGCTTTCTTT.

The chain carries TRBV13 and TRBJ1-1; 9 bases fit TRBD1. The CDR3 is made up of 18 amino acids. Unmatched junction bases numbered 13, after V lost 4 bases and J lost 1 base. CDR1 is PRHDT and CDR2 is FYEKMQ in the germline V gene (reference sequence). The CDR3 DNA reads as TGTGCCAGCAGCTCTCGGACAGGGGTAGGAGTATGGAACACTGAAGCTTTCTTT. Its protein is CASSSRTGVGVWNTEAFF.

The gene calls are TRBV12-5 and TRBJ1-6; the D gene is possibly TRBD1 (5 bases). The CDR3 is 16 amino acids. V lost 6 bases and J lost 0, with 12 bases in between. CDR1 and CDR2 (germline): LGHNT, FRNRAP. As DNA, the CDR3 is TGTGCTAGTGGAGAAAGACAGAACTCCTATAATTCACCCCTCCACTTT. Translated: CASGERQNSYNSPLHF. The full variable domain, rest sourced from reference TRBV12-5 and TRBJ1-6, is DARVTQTPRHKVTEMGQEVTMRCQPILGHNTVFWYRQTMMQGLELLAYFRNRAPLDDSGMPKDRFSAEMPDATLATLKIQPSEPRDSAVYFCASGERQNSYNSPLHFGNGTRLTVT.

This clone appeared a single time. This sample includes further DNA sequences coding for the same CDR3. The CDR3 loop reads CASSQGQGNTIYF. The DNA of the CDR3 is TGTGCCAGCAGCCAAGGACAGGGAAACACCATATATTTT. The rearrangement links TRBV3-1 (or the pseudogene TRBV3-2) to TRBJ1-3; maybe TRBD1 (5 bases). This CDR3 comprises 13 residues. Between the trimmed V and J ends, which lost 1 base and 4 bases, there was a span of 5 bases. CDR1 is LGHDT, CDR2 YNNKEL, per germline (reference sequence).

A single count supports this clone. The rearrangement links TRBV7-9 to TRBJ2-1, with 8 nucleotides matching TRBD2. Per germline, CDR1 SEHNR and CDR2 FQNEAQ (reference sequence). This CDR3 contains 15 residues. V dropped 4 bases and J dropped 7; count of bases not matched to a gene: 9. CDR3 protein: CASSSGPAGVNEQFF. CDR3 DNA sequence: TGTGCCAGCAGCTCGGGGCCAGCGGGAGTAAATGAGCAGTTCTTC.

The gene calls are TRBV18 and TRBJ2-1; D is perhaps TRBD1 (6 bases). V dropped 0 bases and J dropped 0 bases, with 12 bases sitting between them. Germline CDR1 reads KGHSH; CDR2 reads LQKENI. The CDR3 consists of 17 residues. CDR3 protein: CASSPPPGVSSYNEQFF. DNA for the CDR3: TGTGCCAGCTCACCACCGCCAGGGGTGAGCTCCTACAATGAGCAGTTCTTC.

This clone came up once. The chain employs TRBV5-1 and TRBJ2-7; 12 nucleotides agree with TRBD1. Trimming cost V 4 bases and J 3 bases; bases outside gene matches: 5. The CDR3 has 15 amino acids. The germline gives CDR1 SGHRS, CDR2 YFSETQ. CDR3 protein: CASSPGTGGGYEQYF. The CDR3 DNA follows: TGCGCCAGCAGCCCGGGGACAGGGGGCGGCTACGAGCAGTACTTC. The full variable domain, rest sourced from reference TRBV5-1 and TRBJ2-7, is KAGVTQTPRYLIKTRGQQVTLSCSPISGHRSVSWYQQTPGQGLQFLFEYFSETQRNKGNFPGRFSGRQFSNSRSEMNVSTLELGDSALYLCASSPGTGGGYEQYFGPGTRLTVT.

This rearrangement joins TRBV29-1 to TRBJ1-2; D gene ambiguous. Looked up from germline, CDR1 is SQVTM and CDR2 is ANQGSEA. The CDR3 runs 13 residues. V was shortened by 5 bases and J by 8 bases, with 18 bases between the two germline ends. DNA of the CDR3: TGCAGCGTTACCCCTGTGTGGGGAGGCGGCTACACCTTC. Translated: CSVTPVWGGGYTF.

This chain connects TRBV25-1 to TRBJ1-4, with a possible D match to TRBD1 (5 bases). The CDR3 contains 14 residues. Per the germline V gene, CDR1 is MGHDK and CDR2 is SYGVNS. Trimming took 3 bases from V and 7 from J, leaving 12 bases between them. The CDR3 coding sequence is TGTGCCAGCAGTGACAGGGATCTAGGTGAAAAACTGTTTTTT. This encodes CASSDRDLGEKLFF.

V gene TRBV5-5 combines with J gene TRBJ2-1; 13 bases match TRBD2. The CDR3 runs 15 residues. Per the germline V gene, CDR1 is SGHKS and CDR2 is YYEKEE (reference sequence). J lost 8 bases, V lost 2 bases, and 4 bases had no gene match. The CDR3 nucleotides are TGTGCCAGCAGCTTCGGGACTAGCGGGGCGGATGAGCAGTTCTTC. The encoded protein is CASSFGTSGADEQFF.

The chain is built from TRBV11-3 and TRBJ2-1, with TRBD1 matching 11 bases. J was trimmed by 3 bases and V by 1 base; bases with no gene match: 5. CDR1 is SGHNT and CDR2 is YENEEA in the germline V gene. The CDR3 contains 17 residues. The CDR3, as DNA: TGTGCCAGCAGCTTAGGTCAGGGGACAGGGGGCTACAATGAGCAGTTCTTC. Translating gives CASSLGQGTGGYNEQFF.

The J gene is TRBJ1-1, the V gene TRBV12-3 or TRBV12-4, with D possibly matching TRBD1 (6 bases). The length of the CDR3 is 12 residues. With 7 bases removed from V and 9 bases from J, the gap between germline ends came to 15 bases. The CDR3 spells CASIKGGRQAFF. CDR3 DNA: TGTGCCAGCATTAAGGGGGGGAGGCAAGCTTTCTTT.

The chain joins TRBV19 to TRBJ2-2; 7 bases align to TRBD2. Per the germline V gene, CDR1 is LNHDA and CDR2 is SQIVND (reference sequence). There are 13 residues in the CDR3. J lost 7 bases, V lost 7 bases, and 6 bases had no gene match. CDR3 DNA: TGTGCCAGTACCTGGGGGGGTGGCGGGGAGCTGTTTTTT. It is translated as CASTWGGGGELFF.

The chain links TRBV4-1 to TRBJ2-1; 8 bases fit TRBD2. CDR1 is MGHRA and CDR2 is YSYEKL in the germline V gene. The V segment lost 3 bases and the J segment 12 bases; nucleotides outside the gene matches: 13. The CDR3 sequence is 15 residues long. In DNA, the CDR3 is TGCGCCAGCAGCCAGGTTGGTAGCGGGGTAATTGGGCAGTTCTTC. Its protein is CASSQVGSGVIGQFF.

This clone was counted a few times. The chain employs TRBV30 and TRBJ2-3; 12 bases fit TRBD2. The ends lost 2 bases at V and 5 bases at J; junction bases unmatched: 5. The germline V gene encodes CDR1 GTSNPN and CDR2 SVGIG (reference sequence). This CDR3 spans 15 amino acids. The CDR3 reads CAWSLLAGGVDTQYF. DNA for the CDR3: TGTGCCTGGAGTTTGCTAGCGGGAGGGGTAGATACGCAGTATTTT.

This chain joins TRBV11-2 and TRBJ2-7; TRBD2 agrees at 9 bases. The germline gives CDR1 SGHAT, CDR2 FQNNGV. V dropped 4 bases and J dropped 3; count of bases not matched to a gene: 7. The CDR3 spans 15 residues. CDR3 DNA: TGTGCCAGCAGCTCCGGGACTAGCAACTTCTACGAGCAGTACTTC. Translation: CASSSGTSNFYEQYF.

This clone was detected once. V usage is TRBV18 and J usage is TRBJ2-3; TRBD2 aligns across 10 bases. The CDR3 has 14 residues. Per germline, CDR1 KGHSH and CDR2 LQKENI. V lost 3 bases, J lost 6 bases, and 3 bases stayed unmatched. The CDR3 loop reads CASSPLAGEDTQYF. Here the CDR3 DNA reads TGTGCCAGCTCACCCCTAGCGGGAGAGGATACGCAGTATTTT.

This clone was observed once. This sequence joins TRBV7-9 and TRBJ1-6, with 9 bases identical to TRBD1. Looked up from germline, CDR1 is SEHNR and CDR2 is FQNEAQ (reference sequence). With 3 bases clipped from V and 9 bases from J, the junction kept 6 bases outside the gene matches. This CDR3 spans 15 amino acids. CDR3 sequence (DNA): TGTGCCAGCAGCTTCCCTGACAGGGGGGTTTCACCCCTCCACTTT. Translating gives CASSFPDRGVSPLHF.

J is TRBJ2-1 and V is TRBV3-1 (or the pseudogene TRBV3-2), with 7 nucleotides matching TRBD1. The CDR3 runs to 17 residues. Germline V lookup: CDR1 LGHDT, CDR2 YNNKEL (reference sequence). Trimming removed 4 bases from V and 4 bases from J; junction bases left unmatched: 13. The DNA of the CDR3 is TGTGCCAGCAGCCCATACAGGGGCACTACTCCTTACAATGAGCAGTTCTTC. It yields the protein CASSPYRGTTPYNEQFF.

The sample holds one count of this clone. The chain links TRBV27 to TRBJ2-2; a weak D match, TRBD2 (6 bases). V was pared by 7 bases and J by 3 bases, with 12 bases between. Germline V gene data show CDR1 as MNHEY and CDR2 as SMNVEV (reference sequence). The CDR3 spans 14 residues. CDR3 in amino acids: CASTMEGYTGELFF. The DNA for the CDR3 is TGTGCCAGCACCATGGAGGGGTACACCGGGGAGCTGTTTTTT.

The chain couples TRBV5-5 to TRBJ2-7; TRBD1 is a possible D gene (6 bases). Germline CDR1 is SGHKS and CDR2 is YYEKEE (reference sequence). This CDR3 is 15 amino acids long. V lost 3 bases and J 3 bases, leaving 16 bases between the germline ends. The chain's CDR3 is CASSWRGGSVYEQYF. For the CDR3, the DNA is TGTGCCAGCAGCTGGCGAGGGGGTAGCGTCTACGAGCAGTACTTC. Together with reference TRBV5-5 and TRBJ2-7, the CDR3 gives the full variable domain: DAGVTQSPTHLIKTRGQQVTLRCSPISGHKSVSWYQQVLGQGPQFIFQYYEKEERGRGNFPDRFSARQFPNYSSELNVNALLLGDSALYLCASSWRGGSVYEQYFGPGTRLTVT.